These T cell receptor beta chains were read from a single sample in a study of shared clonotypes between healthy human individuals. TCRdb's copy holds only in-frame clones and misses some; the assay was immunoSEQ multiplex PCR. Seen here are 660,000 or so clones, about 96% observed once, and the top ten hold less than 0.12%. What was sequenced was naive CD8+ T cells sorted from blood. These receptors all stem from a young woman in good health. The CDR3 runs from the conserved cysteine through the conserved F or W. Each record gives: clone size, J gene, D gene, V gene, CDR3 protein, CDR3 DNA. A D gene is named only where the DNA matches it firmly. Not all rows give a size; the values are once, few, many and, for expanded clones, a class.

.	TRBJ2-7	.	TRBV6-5	CASSLDVTYEQYF	TGTGCCAGCAGCCTAGATGTGACCTACGAGCAGTACTTC
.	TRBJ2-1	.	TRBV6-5	CASSFYRLDEQFF	TGTGCCAGCAGTTTTTACAGATTGGATGAGCAGTTCTTC
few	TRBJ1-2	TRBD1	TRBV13	CASSSLQGAGYGYTF	TGTGCCAGCAGCTCGCTACAGGGGGCCGGCTATGGCTACACCTTC
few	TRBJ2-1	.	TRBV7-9	CASSFGNEQFF	TGTGCCAGCAGCTTTGGCAATGAGCAGTTCTTC
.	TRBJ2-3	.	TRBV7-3	CASSQAGGITDTQYF	TGTGCCAGCAGCCAAGCCGGTGGGATCACAGATACGCAGTATTTT
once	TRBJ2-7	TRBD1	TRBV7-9	CASSSGTETYEQYF	TGTGCCAGCAGCTCCGGGACAGAAACCTACGAGCAGTACTTC
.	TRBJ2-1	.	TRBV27	CASSLSGANEQFF	TGTGCCAGCAGTTTGAGTGGGGCCAATGAGCAGTTCTTC
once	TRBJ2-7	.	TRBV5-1	CASSTRGGEQYF	TGCGCCAGCAGCACCAGGGGCGGTGAGCAGTACTTC
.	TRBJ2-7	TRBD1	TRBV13	CASATGTGSYEQYF	TGTGCCAGCGCTACGGGGACAGGATCCTACGAGCAGTACTTC
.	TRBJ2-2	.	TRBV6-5	CASSYVQIQPGELFF	TGTGCCAGCAGTTACGTGCAAATTCAACCCGGGGAGCTGTTTTTT
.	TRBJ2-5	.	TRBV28	CASMLSGEETQYF	TGTGCCAGCATGCTCTCGGGAGAAGAGACCCAGTACTTC
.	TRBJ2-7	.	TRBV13	CASSQDSYEQYF	TGTGCCAGCTCCCAGGACTCCTACGAGCAGTACTTC
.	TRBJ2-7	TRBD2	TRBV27	CASSWVSGSYEQYF	TGTGCCAGCAGCTGGGTTAGCGGGAGTTACGAGCAGTACTTC
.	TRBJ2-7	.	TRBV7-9	CASSLMRGDEQYF	TGTGCCAGCAGCTTAATGAGAGGGGACGAGCAGTACTTC
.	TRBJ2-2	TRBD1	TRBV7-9	CASSVGTGGGKTGELFF	TGTGCCAGCAGCGTTGGGACAGGGGGAGGAAAGACCGGGGAGCTGTTTTTT
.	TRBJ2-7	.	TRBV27	CASSPNPGREQYF	TGTGCCAGCAGTCCTAACCCGGGGCGCGAGCAGTACTTC
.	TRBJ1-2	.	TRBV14	CASSQDLGGVRGYTF	TGTGCCAGCAGCCAAGACCTAGGTGGGGTCAGGGGCTACACCTTC
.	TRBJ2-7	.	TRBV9	CASSDTGQGGMGEQYF	TGTGCCAGCAGCGATACGGGGCAGGGTGGGATGGGCGAGCAGTACTTC
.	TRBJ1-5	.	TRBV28	CASSLGGTPYSNQPQHF	TGTGCCAGCAGTTTGGGCGGGACACCATATAGCAATCAGCCCCAGCATTTT
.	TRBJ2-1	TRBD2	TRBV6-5	CASSTGTSGENEQFF	TGTGCCAGCAGTACCGGGACTAGCGGGGAAAATGAGCAGTTCTTC
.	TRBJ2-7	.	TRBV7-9	CASSGTGPSGSSYEQYF	TGTGCCAGCAGCGGCACTGGACCCTCCGGTAGCTCCTACGAGCAGTACTTC
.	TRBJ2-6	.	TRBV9	CASSGVGQPYSGANVLTF	TGTGCCAGCAGCGGAGTAGGACAACCGTACTCTGGGGCCAACGTCCTGACTTTC
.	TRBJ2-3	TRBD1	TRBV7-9	CASSPETGITDTQYF	TGTGCCAGCAGTCCTGAGACAGGGATCACAGATACGCAGTATTTT
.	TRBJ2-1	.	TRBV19	CASTQGLNEQFF	TGTGCCAGTACTCAGGGTCTCAATGAGCAGTTCTTC
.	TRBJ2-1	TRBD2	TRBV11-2	CASRPAGVGYNEQFF	TGTGCCAGCAGGCCAGCGGGAGTAGGATACAATGAGCAGTTCTTC
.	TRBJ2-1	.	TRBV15	CATSRGISPYNEQFF	TGTGCCACCAGCAGAGGGATTTCCCCCTACAATGAGCAGTTCTTC
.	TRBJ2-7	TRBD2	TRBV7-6	CASSPRLAGFEQYF	TGTGCCAGCAGCCCACGACTAGCGGGATTCGAGCAGTACTTC
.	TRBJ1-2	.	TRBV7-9	CASSLVTLDYGYTF	TGTGCCAGCAGCTTAGTGACCTTGGACTATGGCTACACCTTC
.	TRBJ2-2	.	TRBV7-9	CASSPSRAGELFF	TGTGCCAGCAGCCCAAGCAGGGCCGGGGAGCTGTTTTTT
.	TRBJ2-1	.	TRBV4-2	CASSLGGITYEQFF	TGTGCCAGCAGCCTTGGCGGGATAACTTACGAGCAGTTCTTC
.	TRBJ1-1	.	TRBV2	CASRADRRNTEAFF	TGTGCCAGCAGAGCGGACAGAAGGAACACTGAAGCTTTCTTT
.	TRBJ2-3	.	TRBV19	CASSISDTQYF	TGTGCCAGTAGTATATCAGATACGCAGTATTTT
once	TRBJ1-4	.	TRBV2	CASSDVLGEKLFF	TGTGCCAGCAGTGATGTCCTCGGGGAAAAACTGTTTTTT
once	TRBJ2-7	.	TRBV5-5	CASRSSYEQYF	TGTGCCAGCAGGTCGAGCTACGAGCAGTACTTC
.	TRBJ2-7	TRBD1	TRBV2	CASSETIRTGGDF	TGTGCCAGCAGTGAAACTATCCGGACAGGGGGCGACTTC